This entry is about one T cell receptor beta chain. Its antigen is not identified. The source of the sample is a study of shared clonotypes between healthy human individuals. Overall study results and limits: Investigators expected sequencing depth to affect clonotype sharing among donors.

Assay: immunoSEQ multiplex PCR; the TCRdb copy retains only in-frame clones and omits some. The sample carries about 2.3 million clones, roughly 90% recorded once. Germline values: CDR1 SGDLS, CDR2 YYNGEE. There are 17 residues in the CDR3. V lost 4 bases to trimming and J lost 0 bases; unmatched junction nucleotides: 5. The chain employs TRBV9 and TRBJ2-3; 13 nucleotides line up with TRBD2. Sequencing used naive CD4+ T cells from PBMCs. The subset is: CD45RA+ positively selected. This clonotype originated in a man aged 18 to 30 in good health. Some clones in this sample may be carry-over from other donors' samples. The CDR3 DNA sequence: TGTGCCAGCAGCCGGACTAGCGGGAGCGGAAGCACAGATACGCAGTATTTT. Its protein product is CASSRTSGSGSTDTQYF.